This T cell receptor (beta chain) was recovered during a study of blood T cell repertoires in COVID-19 (TCRdb year 2020). The study in broad terms: Samples covering the acute and convalescent phases of COVID-19 were provided by collaborators in the United States, Italy and Spain. Where available, HLA class I and class II types were taken from metadata supplied by the sample provider and were not determined by assay-based typing. The samples were drawn from two sources: the first 160 participants of the ongoing ImmuneRACE study, and 1,200 or so subjects contributed by 6 global collaborators. The repertoires were released in a freely available public database meant as a resource for research on the immune response to SARS-CoV-2. The prospective study material was composed of cDNA or gDNA derived from T cells, B-cell-depleted T cells, or PBMCs. The sample metadata nearly always contained a de-identified subject ID, COVID-19 status, age in years and sex. The dataset comprised deeply sampled blood TCRbeta repertoires from subjects exposed to, actively infected with, or recovered from COVID-19. General findings and caveats noted by the study authors: The quantity of clinical and demographic metadata differed by source and by participant and was supplied without curation.

From a lookup of the germline V gene, CDR1 and CDR2 are SGDLS and YYNGEE. The CDR3 sequence holds 15 residues, the cysteine and phenylalanine included. Only the CDR3 portion is preserved as DNA: 45 bases, with reading frame beginning at the first base. The germline V end is reduced by 3 bases and the J end by 0 bases; junction bases left unmatched: 4. With regard to this clone: Its recognized antigen is unknown. No much larger clonotype is one base removed from it; base qualities were not supplied.

TCRbeta CDR3 regions were amplified from genomic DNA using the immunoSEQ Assay, a bias-controlled multiplex PCR. Regarding the original processing steps: The number of nucleated cells in each sample was estimated by amplification of reference gene primers within the assay. To quantify the absolute abundance of each unique TCRbeta CDR3 rearrangement, sequence reads were collapsed and filtered. Productive Simpson clonality was computed per sample as the square root of Simpson's diversity index over productive rearrangements. TCRdb took over this immuneACCESS table, retaining in-frame rearrangements with V and J assigned. Such tables are incomplete; in checked studies, under half of the missing clones stem from an unresolved V gene, and the remainder is unexplained. Clone size and V and J calls were adopted from that table, with D and trimming inferred from the DNA. In all, the sample holds fewer than 350,000 clones, and around 90% of those were seen once. The leading ten clones occupy 9.4% of the sample.

The collaborating institutions used their own protocols to collect whole blood in K2EDTA tubes. For TCRbeta analysis, collaborators shipped samples in one of three forms: frozen whole blood, isolated PBMCs, or DNA extracted from either of those sample types. This TCR derives from a young man with active or convalescent COVID-19. This sequence uses TRBV9 and TRBJ1-1; 8 of the junction bases match TRBD1. Sequencing was performed on peripheral blood. The CDR3 here reads CASSAQGGMNTEAFF. The DNA sequence reads TGTGCCAGCAGCGCACAGGGGGGCATGAACACTGAAGCTTTCTTT.